This entry lists 3 T cell receptor beta chains sequenced from one sample in a study of blood T cells in healthy people across ages. Combining a sample-barcoded 5' primer with a J-beta primer mix, a second PCR ran for about 7 to 11 cycles. From the 5' RACE reads, TCRdb called clonotypes with MiXCR, one entry per CDR3 protein. Among roughly 1,700,000 distinct CDR3 sequences, 28% were seen once, and the ten largest hold 6.5% to 8.5%. Sample: blood. The receptors shown here come from a woman in her thirties in good health.

The V gene is TRBV12-3 or TRBV12-4, the J gene TRBJ2-5; 10 bases agree with TRBD2. With V trimmed by 3 bases and J by 2 bases, 12 bases remained unmatched. The CDR3 has 18 residues. CDR3 in DNA: TGTGCCAGCAGTTTCTCCCAAGTAGCGGGGGGACGGCAAGAGACCCAGTACTTC. Its protein product is CASSFSQVAGGRQETQYF.

There are a few counts of this clonotype. V is TRBV28 and J is TRBJ2-5; 7 nucleotides agree with TRBD1. The ends lost 5 bases at V and 2 bases at J; junction bases unmatched: 5. The germline gives CDR1 MDHEN, CDR2 SYDVKM. This CDR3 spans 14 amino acids. The DNA for the CDR3 is TGTGCCAGCAGTATCGGGACAGATCAAGAGACCCAGTACTTC. Protein product: CASSIGTDQETQYF.

V is TRBV5-1 and J is TRBJ2-1, with a possible D match to TRBD1 (6 bases). The length of the CDR3 is 17 residues. Trimming cost V 5 bases and J 4 bases, with 22 bases left between them. Germline lookup yields CDR1 SGHRS and CDR2 YFSETQ. The CDR3: CASRRDVGTLTYNEQFF. The DNA of the CDR3 is TGCGCCAGCAGGCGAGACGTTGGGACACTCACGTACAATGAGCAGTTCTTC.